This is a list of T cell receptor beta chains from one sample in a study of blood T cell repertoires in COVID-19. Clones were sequenced by immunoSEQ multiplex PCR, and TCRdb holds only the in-frame ones, with some missing. This sample has under 80,000 clones, with 65% to 90% found just once. Sequencing input: peripheral blood. The source is a woman aged 55-69 years with acute or convalescent COVID-19. Both conserved end residues are part of each CDR3.

v_gene,j_gene,CDR3aa
TRBV19,TRBJ2-3,CASSIVGGRGSDTQYF
TRBV5-1,TRBJ1-2,CASSPGQGSGYTF
TRBV6-5,TRBJ1-3,CASSYRGSGNTIYF
TRBV24-1,TRBJ1-2,CATSDAKGQGDGYTF
TRBV5-1,TRBJ2-3,CASSWKAGVTDTQYF
TRBV5-8,TRBJ1-2,CASSLAGTGTVYTF
TRBV9,TRBJ1-6,CASSADRADNSPLHF
TRBV6-5,TRBJ2-1,CASSSLTSGGAYEQFF
TRBV6-1,TRBJ1-2,CASSEVATGTRGYTF
TRBV5-6,TRBJ1-2,CASSLEQGARRYTF
TRBV4-1,TRBJ2-3,CASSQDVGTSGGW
TRBV5-1,TRBJ2-2,CASSFAWGTGINTGELFF
TRBV4-2,TRBJ1-3,CASSQDRHSGNTIYF
TRBV29-1,TRBJ2-1,CSVGLYKIGTHNEQFF
TRBV18,TRBJ1-1,CASSRLGTEAFF
TRBV19,TRBJ2-2,CASSQDRAGELFF
TRBV7-9,TRBJ1-1,CASLEGAGNTEAFF
TRBV5-1,TRBJ2-1,CASSFGTSGGPTSYNEQFF
TRBV5-1,TRBJ2-7,CASRRGQQEQYF
TRBV6-1,TRBJ1-3,CASSGVTGVDGNTIYF
TRBV18,TRBJ1-2,CASSPGQGQGYGYTF
TRBV7-8,TRBJ1-5,CASSPDRGNQPQHF
TRBV4-2,TRBJ2-2,CASSQDWGSGFANTGELFF
TRBV5-5,TRBJ2-7,CASSFEGQAYEQYF
TRBV9,TRBJ1-4,CASSARTGTNEKLFF
TRBV5-1,TRBJ2-2,CASRPGRAGELFF
TRBV5-4,TRBJ1-3,CASSLTGGSGNTIYF
TRBV6-5,TRBJ1-1,CASSRQMNTEAFF
TRBV30,TRBJ2-7,CAWSVRGGVYLHEQYF
TRBV9,TRBJ2-2,CASSVAGSGGRVAGELFF
TRBV10-1,TRBJ1-1,CASSDGVATEAFF
TRBV4-1,TRBJ2-4,CASSQDPLASAKNIQYF
TRBV29-1,TRBJ1-2,CSAVRGDYGYTF
TRBV9,TRBJ1-1,CASSVAGTGTEAFF
TRBV18,TRBJ1-2,CASSPGDGYGYTF
TRBV6-5,TRBJ1-1,CAGGRTTEAFF
TRBV27,TRBJ1-2,CASSSNSNYGYTF
TRBV3-1/TRBV3-2,TRBJ1-2,CASSQEWNARGGYTF
TRBV29-1,TRBJ1-2,CSVEDFNRGGYGYTF
TRBV7-9,TRBJ1-2,CAWAGTGGNYGYTF
TRBV18,TRBJ1-1,CASSLRTGRGTEAFF
TRBV30,TRBJ1-2,CAWSVSFAGQGGFGGYTF
TRBV14,TRBJ2-5,CASSPDRGETQYF
TRBV9,TRBJ1-1,CASSVDPRGISEAFF
TRBV7-2,TRBJ1-2,CASSPQHERTVNYGYTF
TRBV19,TRBJ1-2,CASRTGYGSYGYTF
TRBV27,TRBJ1-5,CASSLRAGGSNQPQHF
TRBV11-2,TRBJ2-1,CASSLELAGGEQFF
TRBV18,TRBJ1-4,CASSGGQGEKLFF
TRBV4-2,TRBJ1-2,CASSQVLAANYGYTF
TRBV7-3,TRBJ1-4,CASSLNVADRNCATNEKLFF
TRBV14,TRBJ1-4,CASSLRQGGNEKLFF
TRBV5-5,TRBJ1-3,CASSSSLTSGNTIYF
TRBV27,TRBJ1-1,CASSLGRGTEAFF
TRBV15,TRBJ1-2,CATRGTGNNYGYTF
TRBV3-1/TRBV3-2,TRBJ2-7,CASSLTGDKSYEQYF
TRBV9,TRBJ1-4,CASSVERDRPEKLFF
TRBV7-9,TRBJ1-5,CASSPPRTGGDGPQHF